Below, 3 T cell receptor beta chains from the same sample are listed, as sequenced in a study of a mutant IDH1 vaccine in newly diagnosed glioma. TCRdb's table, derived via immunoSEQ multiplex PCR, lists solely in-frame clones and lacks some. The data show about 16,000 clones, around 95% seen once. Sample time point: baseline, week 1 (first vaccination visit). Treatment indicated: pre-vaccination baseline after standard-of-care therapy. The sequencing here drew on peripheral blood mononuclear cells (PBMCs), taken from a glioma patient treated with radiotherapy, temozolomide or both. The source of these receptors is a woman aged 18-29 years with glioma. Some clones in this sample may be carry-over from other donors' samples.

The chain employs TRBV7-2 and TRBJ2-5; the match to TRBD1 covers 7 bases. There are 14 residues in the CDR3. After removal of 5 bases from V and 5 bases from J, the junction contained 8 bases not matched to a gene. Germline CDR1 and CDR2: SGHTA and FQGNSA. CDR3 in amino acids: CASSPPTGRETQYF. The DNA of the CDR3 is TGTGCCAGCAGCCCTCCGACAGGGCGGGAGACCCAGTACTTC. The complete variable domain, with remaining parts taken from reference TRBV7-2 and TRBJ2-5, reads GAGVSQSPSNKVTEKGKDVELRCDPISGHTALYWYRQSLGQGLEFLIYFQGNSAPDKSGLPSDRFSAERTGGSVSTLTIQRTQQEDSAVYLCASSPPTGRETQYFGPGTRLLVL.

The CDR3 DNA follows: TGTGCCAGCAGCCAAGGGGTATCCTATAGCAATCAGCCCCAGCATTTT. It yields the protein CASSQGVSYSNQPQHF. The chain uses TRBV7-8 and TRBJ1-5; D may be TRBD1 (5 bases). The CDR3 is 16 amino acids. Trimming removed 5 bases at V and 0 bases at J, with 14 bases between. Looked up from germline, CDR1 is SGHVS and CDR2 is FQNEAQ.

V is TRBV4-2 and J is TRBJ2-3, with TRBD2 identical over 9 bases. The CDR3 sequence is 16 residues long. Germline V gene lookup returns CDR1 LGHNA and CDR2 YNFKEQ. V was pared by 1 base and J by 3 bases, with 5 bases of the junction left unmatched. CDR3 region: CASSQGISGRTDTQYF. In DNA, the CDR3 is TGTGCCAGCAGCCAAGGGATTAGCGGGAGAACAGATACGCAGTATTTT.